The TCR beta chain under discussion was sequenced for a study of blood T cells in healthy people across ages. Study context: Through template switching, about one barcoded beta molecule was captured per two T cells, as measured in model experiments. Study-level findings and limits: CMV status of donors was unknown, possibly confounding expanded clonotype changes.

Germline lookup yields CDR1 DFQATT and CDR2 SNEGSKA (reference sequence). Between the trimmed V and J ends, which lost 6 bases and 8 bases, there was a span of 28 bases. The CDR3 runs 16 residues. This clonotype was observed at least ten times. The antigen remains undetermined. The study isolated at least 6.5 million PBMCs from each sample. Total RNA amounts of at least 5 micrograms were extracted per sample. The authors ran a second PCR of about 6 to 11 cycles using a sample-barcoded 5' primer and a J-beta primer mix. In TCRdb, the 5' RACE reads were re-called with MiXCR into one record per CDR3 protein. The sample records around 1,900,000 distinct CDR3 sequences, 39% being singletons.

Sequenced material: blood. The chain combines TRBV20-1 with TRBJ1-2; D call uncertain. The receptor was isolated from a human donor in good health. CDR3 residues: CSAIDPLTVVREGYTF. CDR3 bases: TGCAGTGCCATAGACCCCTTGACTGTGGTACGTGAGGGCTACACCTTC.